The source of this T cell receptor beta chain is a study of blood T cell repertoires in COVID-19. Whole-study context: In each case, the material was cDNA or gDNA derived from T cells, B-cell-depleted T cells, or PBMCs.

Ages ranged from about 18 to 89 years, with residence in 20 to 30 US areas. Recovered participants had two consecutive negative NP/OP PCR tests, healthcare professional clearance, or symptom resolution. There are 13 residues in the CDR3. V gave up 0 bases and J gave up 10 bases, with 10 bases separating them. Study processing details: Amplification of reference gene primers was used by the study to estimate nucleated cell counts. The protocol was immunoSEQ multiplex PCR, while the TCRdb copy is restricted to in-frame clones and leaves out a portion. D and trimming come from the DNA, and the V and J calls and clone size come from that table. The sample holds about 300,000 clones; about nine tenths are singletons and the top ten take about 1.8%.

Input material: PBMCs or T cells enriched from blood (not recorded which). The TCR sequence derives from a woman between 40 and 50 years old who had recovered from COVID-19. The V and J genes are TRBV12-3 or TRBV12-4 and TRBJ2-1; D ambiguous. The DNA of the CDR3 is TGTGCCAGCAGTTTAGCGACGGGTCCCGAGCAGTTCTTC. This encodes CASSLATGPEQFF.